One sample yielded the 27 T cell receptor beta chains listed below, sequenced in a study of persistence of HIV-infected CD4 T cells. The stimulus was an HIV-1 Gag 15-mer peptide pool, 1 ug/peptide/mL. Sorted nonresponding memory CD4+ T cells were CD40L-negative, CD69-negative, CD45RO-high. For these TCRs, the target antigens are not known. Sequencing used immunoSEQ version 4 in survey mode. The data were produced by immunoSEQ multiplex PCR, yet TCRdb's version contains in-frame clones alone and is incomplete. The table shows 30,000 to 45,000 clones, with around 86% occurring only once. Sequenced material: cultured CD4+ T cells from PBMCs, taken from a patient who received antiretroviral therapy. The receptors were gathered from an adult with HIV. The donor label of this sample is uncertain.

V usage is TRBV15 and J usage is TRBJ1-3, with D possibly being TRBD1 (5 bases). Trimming took off 0 bases at V and 0 bases at J, with 12 bases between the two ends. CDR1 is LNHNV, CDR2 YYDKDF, per germline (reference sequence). The CDR3 is 17 residues long. The CDR3: CATSRDKSQGSGNTIYF. The CDR3 DNA is TGTGCCACCAGCAGAGATAAGAGCCAGGGCTCTGGAAACACCATATATTTT. The full variable domain, completed using reference TRBV15 and TRBJ1-3, is DAMVIQNPRYQVTQFGKPVTLSCSQTLNHNVMYWYQQKSSQAPKLLFHYYDKDFNNEADTPDNFQSRRPNTSFCFLDIRSPGLGDTAMYLCATSRDKSQGSGNTIYFGEGSWLTVV.

The gene calls are TRBV4-2 and TRBJ2-5, with 14 bases matching TRBD2. V lost 3 bases, J lost 4 bases, and 4 bases stayed unmatched. Germline values: CDR1 LGHNA, CDR2 YNFKEQ. The CDR3 length is 16 residues. The CDR3 DNA is TGTGCCAGCAGCCAGGGGACTAGCGGGGGATCAGAGACCCAGTACTTC. Encoded protein: CASSQGTSGGSETQYF.

This clone was counted a few times. The rearrangement joins TRBV10-3 to TRBJ2-1; TRBD1 or TRBD2 may be the D gene (6 bases each). Germline lookup yields CDR1 ENHRY and CDR2 SYGVKD. V was cut by 7 bases and J by 7 bases, with 23 bases left in between. The CDR3 has 16 residues. The CDR3 loop is CAITEGQGLTGNEQFF. The CDR3 nucleotides read TGTGCCATCACGGAGGGGCAGGGGCTTACGGGAAATGAGCAGTTCTTC.

The chain employs TRBV9 and TRBJ1-1; D ambiguous. V lost 0 bases and J lost 0, with 3 bases in between. CDR1 and CDR2 (germline): SGDLS, YYNGEE. This CDR3 has 13 amino acids. DNA for the CDR3: TGTGCCAGCAGCGTAGGAATGAACACTGAAGCTTTCTTT. Translated: CASSVGMNTEAFF.

The V call is TRBV5-8, the J call TRBJ2-3, with TRBD2 matching 7 bases. V lost 2 bases and J lost 1; bases outside the gene matches: 4. The CDR3 runs 15 residues. Per the germline V gene, CDR1 is SGHTS and CDR2 is YDEGEE. CDR3: CASSLQRGGTDTQYF. CDR3 sequence (DNA): TGTGCCAGCAGCTTACAGCGGGGAGGCACAGATACGCAGTATTTT.

The chain carries TRBV30 and TRBJ1-2, with 7 bases aligning to TRBD1. The CDR3 spans 15 residues. Germline lookup yields CDR1 GTSNPN and CDR2 SVGIG (reference sequence). The ends lost 3 bases at V and 5 bases at J; junction bases unmatched: 12. CDR3 protein: CAWRTKGASEYGYTF. The CDR3 DNA follows: TGTGCCTGGAGGACAAAGGGGGCGTCCGAGTATGGCTACACCTTC.

This rearrangement joins TRBV3-1 (or the pseudogene TRBV3-2) to TRBJ2-2; no firm D call. V shed 4 bases and J shed 3 bases, with 6 bases lying between them. The CDR3 is 13 residues long. Germline V gene lookup returns CDR1 LGHDT and CDR2 YNNKEL (reference sequence). CDR3 nucleotides: TGTGCCAGCAGCCCTCGATACACCGGGGAGCTGTTTTTT. It yields the protein CASSPRYTGELFF.

This chain uses TRBV6-1 with TRBJ1-2; 9 nucleotides line up with TRBD1. V was clipped by 4 bases and J by 4 bases; unmatched bases: 13. In germline, CDR1 is MNHNS, CDR2 SASEGT. The CDR3 totals 17 residues. CDR3 nucleotide sequence: TGTGCCAGCAGTGTGGACAGGGGCTGGGGATATAGCTATGGCTACACCTTC. Protein product: CASSVDRGWGYSYGYTF.

The chain links TRBV2 to TRBJ1-5; perhaps TRBD1 as D (6 bases). Germline V gene data show CDR1 as SNHLY and CDR2 as FYNNEI. This CDR3 is 14 amino acids long. The V end lost 2 bases, the J end lost 7 bases, and 12 bases lay between the germline ends. This CDR3 is CASSERDIYQPQHF. The CDR3 nucleotides are TGTGCCAGCAGTGAAAGGGACATCTACCAGCCCCAGCATTTT.

The chain has TRBV4-2 and TRBJ1-2; TRBD1 might be the D (5 bases). The CDR3 covers 14 residues. Germline V CDR1 and CDR2: LGHNA, YNFKEQ. Trimming stripped 7 bases from V and 2 bases from J, with 14 bases between. CDR3 coding DNA: TGTGCCAGCACCCCACTGGAGGGGAACTATGGCTACACCTTC. It codes for CASTPLEGNYGYTF.

The J gene is TRBJ1-1, the V gene TRBV9, with D unresolved. Germline lookup yields CDR1 SGDLS and CDR2 YYNGEE. Trimming took 0 bases from V and 3 from J, leaving 9 bases between them. There are 14 residues in the CDR3. CDR3 nucleotide sequence: TGTGCCAGCAGCGTAGTGTCCGGATACACTGAAGCTTTCTTT. Its protein is CASSVVSGYTEAFF.

The V gene is TRBV2, the J gene TRBJ2-7, with D perhaps TRBD1 (7 bases). Trimming took off 6 bases at V and 1 base at J, with 10 bases between the two ends. The length of the CDR3 is 13 residues. Germline V gene sequence: CDR1 SNHLY, CDR2 FYNNEI. The CDR3 loop reads CASRAGQSYEQYV. CDR3 nucleotide sequence: TGTGCCAGCAGGGCGGGACAGTCCTACGAGCAGTACGTC.

The chain couples TRBV18 to TRBJ1-2; TRBD1 is a possible D gene (5 bases). The CDR3 is made up of 16 amino acids. V lost 3 bases and J lost 1, with 15 bases in between. Looked up from germline, CDR1 is KGHSH and CDR2 is LQKENI. The CDR3 DNA sequence: TGTGCCAGCTCACCCTCAGTAGTAGGGGATAACTATGGCTACACCTTC. Protein product: CASSPSVVGDNYGYTF.

This clone was observed a single time. The V gene is TRBV3-1 (or the pseudogene TRBV3-2), the J gene TRBJ2-1; D tentatively fits TRBD1 or TRBD2 (6 bases each). Germline CDR1 and CDR2: LGHDT and YNNKEL (reference sequence). This CDR3 has 18 amino acids. Trimming removed 1 base from V and 4 bases from J, with 20 bases in between. The CDR3 loop reads CASSQAVGGPFNYNEQFF. In DNA form, the CDR3 reads TGTGCCAGCAGCCAAGCAGTCGGGGGCCCGTTTAATTACAATGAGCAGTTCTTC.

The gene calls are TRBV6-5 and TRBJ1-2, with unresolved D. The CDR3 length is 14 residues. V was trimmed by 0 bases and J by 8 bases, leaving 13 bases between them. Germline assignment: CDR1 MNHEY and CDR2 SVGAGI. The CDR3 loop is CASSYSGLSRGYTF. The CDR3 nucleotides are TGTGCCAGCAGTTACTCGGGCCTTTCCCGGGGCTACACCTTC.

The chain joins TRBV11-1 to TRBJ2-1; D gene uncertain. Trimming pared 3 bases from V and 6 bases from J, leaving 12 bases between. Germline CDR1 and CDR2: SGHAT and FQDESV (reference sequence). The CDR3 loop spans 14 amino acids. CDR3 protein: CASSFSPLVNEQFF. CDR3 bases: TGTGCCAGCAGCTTTTCACCTCTTGTCAATGAGCAGTTCTTC.

The chain links TRBV7-2 to TRBJ2-2; 7 bases line up with TRBD2. The CDR3 extends over 14 amino acids. Germline V gives CDR1 SGHTA, CDR2 FQGNSA. Trimming took 2 bases from V and 6 from J; bases not matched to a gene: 3. Here the CDR3 DNA reads TGTGCCAGCAGCTTAAACGGGGGGTCCGGGGAGCTGTTTTTT. It is translated as CASSLNGGSGELFF.

V gene TRBV24-1 combines with J gene TRBJ1-1; 10 bases are shared with TRBD1. CDR1 is KGHDR and CDR2 is SFDVKD in the germline V gene. The CDR3 consists of 20 residues. The V and J ends lost 1 base and 6 bases, in that order; junction bases with no gene match: 19. The CDR3 sequence is CATSDLPTGGPPRMEAEAFF. DNA of the CDR3: TGTGCCACCAGTGATTTACCGACAGGGGGCCCGCCTCGGATGGAGGCTGAAGCTTTCTTT.

V gene TRBV30 combines with J gene TRBJ2-1; TRBD1 might be the D (6 bases). The V end was cut by 3 bases, the J end by 4 bases, with 13 bases between. Germline V gives CDR1 GTSNPN, CDR2 SVGIG (reference sequence). The CDR3 loop spans 14 amino acids. The CDR3 reads CAWRGGALYNEQFF. The CDR3 DNA reads TGTGCCTGGAGAGGGGGAGCCTTGTACAATGAGCAGTTCTTC.

The chain has TRBV9 and TRBJ1-3, with D possibly matching TRBD1 (5 bases). The CDR3 extends over 16 amino acids. CDR1 and CDR2 (germline): SGDLS, YYNGEE. Trimming took 1 base from V and 4 from J, leaving 15 bases between them. The CDR3 protein is CASSVTTGGKGNTIYF. The DNA of the CDR3 is TGTGCCAGCAGCGTAACAACGGGGGGGAAGGGAAACACCATATATTTT.

This clone was detected only a few times. The genes are TRBV12-3 or TRBV12-4 and TRBJ2-2; D gene ambiguous. The CDR3 consists of 11 residues. Trimming removed 4 bases at V and 10 bases at J, with 7 bases between. In DNA, the CDR3 is TGTGCCAGCAGTTCCGCCCCGGAGCTGTTTTTT. This gives the protein CASSSAPELFF.

The genes are TRBV2 and TRBJ1-2; 9 bases align to TRBD1. CDR1 is SNHLY, CDR2 FYNNEI, per germline. V lost 7 bases and J lost 7; bases outside the gene matches: 7. This CDR3 spans 13 amino acids. CDR3 DNA: TGTGCCAGCATGGAAGACAGGGGGGTTGGCTACACCTTC. Translation gives CASMEDRGVGYTF.

J is TRBJ1-1 and V is TRBV18; TRBD1 might be the D (5 bases). The CDR3 has 15 amino acids. Germline CDR1 is KGHSH and CDR2 is LQKENI. V gave up 5 bases and J gave up 0 bases, with 13 bases separating them. The CDR3 nucleotides read TGTGCCAGCTCAGCCTTGGACATACTGAACACTGAAGCTTTCTTT. It translates to CASSALDILNTEAFF. Full variable domain (outside the CDR3, taken from reference TRBV18 and TRBJ1-1): NAGVMQNPRHLVRRRGQEARLRCSPMKGHSHVYWYRQLPEEGLKFMVYLQKENIIDESGMPKERFSAEFPKEGPSILRIQQVVRGDSAAYFCASSALDILNTEAFFGQGTRLTVV.

The chain has TRBV5-5 and TRBJ1-1; 7 positions agree with TRBD1. CDR3 length equals 15 residues. Unmatched junction bases numbered 9, after V lost 2 bases and J lost 5 bases. CDR1 and CDR2 from the germline V gene are SGHKS and YYEKEE (reference sequence). The CDR3 DNA reads as TGTGCCAGCAGCTTCATTCAGTCACAGGGGACTGAAGCTTTCTTT. It is translated as CASSFIQSQGTEAFF.

The chain combines TRBV2 with TRBJ2-1; the match to TRBD2 covers 11 bases. Trimming at V came to 4 bases and at J to 10 bases, leaving 12 bases not matched to a gene. The CDR3 runs 16 residues. CDR1 and CDR2 (germline): SNHLY, FYNNEI. The CDR3 DNA is TGTGCCAGCAGTGGCTTAGCGGGGGGGCCCTTATGGGAGCAGTTCTTC. Its translation: CASSGLAGGPLWEQFF.

The chain recombines TRBV21-1 with TRBJ2-1. TRBV21-1 counts as a pseudogene. This CDR3 has 16 amino acids. The CDR3 spells CASSTSGTFPGYEQFF. CDR3 DNA sequence: TGTGCCAGCAGCACGTCCGGGACCTTCCCGGGCTATGAGCAGTTCTTC.

This clone was seen a single time. This rearrangement joins TRBV27 to TRBJ1-4; D remains ambiguous. Trimming took 0 bases from V and 5 from J, leaving 10 bases between them. Germline V gene data show CDR1 as MNHEY and CDR2 as SMNVEV (reference sequence). The CDR3 loop spans 15 amino acids. The CDR3, as DNA: TGTGCCAGCAGTTTATCAATGGGTAGAAATGAAAAACTGTTTTTT. Residues: CASSLSMGRNEKLFF.